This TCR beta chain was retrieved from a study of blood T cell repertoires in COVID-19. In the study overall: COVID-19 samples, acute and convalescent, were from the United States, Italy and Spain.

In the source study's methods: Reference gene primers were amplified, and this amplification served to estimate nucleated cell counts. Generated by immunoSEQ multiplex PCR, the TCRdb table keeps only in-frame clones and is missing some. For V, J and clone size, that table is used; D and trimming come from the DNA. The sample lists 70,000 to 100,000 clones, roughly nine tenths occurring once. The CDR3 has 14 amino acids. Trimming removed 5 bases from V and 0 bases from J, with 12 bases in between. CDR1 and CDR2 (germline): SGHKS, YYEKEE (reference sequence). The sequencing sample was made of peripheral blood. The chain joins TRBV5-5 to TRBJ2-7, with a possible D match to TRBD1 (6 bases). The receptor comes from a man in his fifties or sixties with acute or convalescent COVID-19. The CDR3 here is CASRRDTFSYEQYF. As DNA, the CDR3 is TGTGCCAGCAGAAGGGACACGTTCTCCTACGAGCAGTACTTC.